These 13 T cell receptor beta chains share one sample of origin, sequenced in a study of T cells after yellow fever vaccination (dated by TCRdb to 2018 to 2020). The library was prepared using 5' RACE. The sequencing machine was an Illumina HiSeq 2500. The raw public data were reprocessed by TCRdb itself: fastp quality trimming at Q25, MiXCR clonotype calling, in-frame beta chains only. Rows with one shared CDR3 protein collapse into an entry with the most common genes and DNA. The sample contains some 500,000 distinct CDR3 sequences, roughly 13% of them found a single time. About an eighth of the sample is in the top ten clones. Taken with the paper, the label for treatment or condition translates to: live attenuated yellow fever vaccine strain. The sequenced sample was PBMCs, obtained on the day of the yellow fever booster vaccination. The receptors stem from a man between 25 and 39 years old who received the YFV17D yellow fever vaccine.

This clonotype was detected only a few times. The chain links TRBV25-1 to TRBJ2-1; TRBD1 aligns across 8 bases. With 3 bases clipped from V and 6 bases from J, the junction kept 13 bases outside the gene matches. There are 17 residues in the CDR3. Germline CDR1 and CDR2: MGHDK and SYGVNS. The CDR3 DNA reads TGTGCCAGCAGTGAGTTTTTCCGGGACAGGTCTTCCAATGAGCAGTTCTTC. It encodes CASSEFFRDRSSNEQFF.

This clonotype appeared a few times. V usage is TRBV24-1 and J usage is TRBJ2-2; D ambiguous. V lost 1 base to trimming and J lost 2 bases, with 10 bases between them. Germline assignment: CDR1 KGHDR and CDR2 SFDVKD. This CDR3 has 16 amino acids. The CDR3 spells CATSDLSPQNTGELFF. CDR3 nucleotide sequence: TGTGCCACCAGTGATTTATCCCCCCAAAACACCGGGGAGCTGTTTTTT.

The chain uses TRBV7-8 and TRBJ2-3; TRBD1 aligns across 7 bases. V lost 5 bases to trimming and J lost 6 bases; unmatched junction nucleotides: 11. This CDR3 has 15 amino acids. Germline V lookup: CDR1 SGHVS, CDR2 FQNEAQ. The CDR3 DNA follows: TGTGCCAGCAGCGCGGCGACAGGGCTGTGGGATACGCAGTATTTT. Translated: CASSAATGLWDTQYF.

The chain couples TRBV9 to TRBJ2-3; a weak D match, TRBD2 (5 bases). The CDR3 loop spans 14 amino acids. In germline, CDR1 is SGDLS, CDR2 YYNGEE. V dropped 0 bases and J dropped 5 bases, with 10 bases sitting between them. CDR3 DNA: TGTGCCAGCAGCGTAGCCCTAGCAATAGATACGCAGTATTTT. It translates to CASSVALAIDTQYF.

This clonotype was detected only a few times. This chain joins TRBV14 and TRBJ2-7; D gene unclear. This CDR3 is 12 amino acids long. V was cut by 1 base and J by 3 bases, with 4 bases left in between. Germline V gene data show CDR1 as SGHDN and CDR2 as FVKESK. In nucleotides, the CDR3 is TGTGCCAGCAGCCAAGCCTACTACGAGCAGTACTTC. As protein: CASSQAYYEQYF.

The chain combines TRBV4-3 with TRBJ2-3; 13 positions match TRBD2. CDR1 LGHNA and CDR2 YSLEER come from the germline V gene. V dropped 3 bases and J dropped 4; count of bases not matched to a gene: 7. This CDR3 spans 17 amino acids. The CDR3 spells CASSQETSGRMADTQYF. DNA for the CDR3: TGCGCCAGCAGCCAGGAGACTAGCGGGAGGATGGCAGATACGCAGTATTTT.

Turning to this clonotype: The junction shows a germline mismatch at one end, possibly a read error. V gene TRBV6-2 or TRBV6-3 combines with J gene TRBJ2-3; D is ambiguous. Per germline, CDR1 MNHEY and CDR2 SVGEGT. This CDR3 region has 11 residues. CDR3 sequence reads: CTSRSGDTQYF. The CDR3, as DNA: TGTACCAGCAGGTCGGGAGATACGCAGTATTTT.

This clonotype was picked up a small number of times. This sequence joins TRBV20-1 and TRBJ2-1; a weak D match, TRBD2 (5 bases). V lost 5 bases to trimming and J lost 2 bases, with 16 bases between them. The CDR3 loop spans 15 amino acids. CDR1 and CDR2 from the germline V gene are DFQATT and SNEGSKA (reference sequence). Written as DNA, the CDR3 is TGCAGTGCTGAAAAAGCGGAGCAGCCCTACAATGAGCAGTTCTTC. Protein product: CSAEKAEQPYNEQFF.

This chain uses TRBV20-1 with TRBJ2-1; 7 bases fit TRBD1. This CDR3 has 14 residues. The germline V gene has CDR1 DFQATT and CDR2 SNEGSKA (reference sequence). Trimming took 5 bases from V and 8 from J; bases not matched to a gene: 12. This CDR3 is CSAGDSTGNDEQFF. CDR3 DNA: TGCAGTGCTGGCGATTCGACAGGGAATGATGAGCAGTTCTTC.

This clonotype showed up just once. The chain carries TRBV19 and TRBJ1-1; TRBD1 matches 7 bases. Germline CDR1 and CDR2: LNHDA and SQIVND (reference sequence). The CDR3 extends over 15 amino acids. J gave up 3 bases and V 10 bases, and 14 bases lay outside the gene matches. This CDR3 reads CAIRPGVRGDTEAFF. The CDR3 DNA sequence: TGTGCCATCAGGCCGGGGGTCAGGGGGGACACTGAAGCTTTCTTT.

This clonotype was observed a handful of times. J is TRBJ2-2 and V is TRBV5-1, with TRBD2 identical over 7 bases. CDR1 and CDR2 from the germline V gene are SGHRS and YFSETQ. V was clipped by 5 bases and J by 1 base; unmatched bases: 2. The CDR3 runs to 14 residues. Here the CDR3 DNA reads TGCGCCAGCAGGGAGCGGGAGAACACCGGGGAGCTGTTTTTT. It specifies CASRERENTGELFF. Using reference TRBV5-1 and TRBJ2-2 for the parts outside the CDR3, the full variable domain is KAGVTQTPRYLIKTRGQQVTLSCSPISGHRSVSWYQQTPGQGLQFLFEYFSETQRNKGNFPGRFSGRQFSNSRSEMNVSTLELGDSALYLCASRERENTGELFFGEGSRLTVL.

This clonotype was seen only a few times. The chain links TRBV20-1 to TRBJ2-7; possible D gene TRBD2, 5 bases. This CDR3 spans 14 amino acids. V was clipped by 7 bases and J by 6 bases, with 22 bases between them. CDR1 is DFQATT and CDR2 is SNEGSKA in the germline V gene (reference sequence). CDR3 nucleotide sequence: TGCAGTGTTATGAAGGACTTTTCTCGGTCCGAGCAGTACTTC. The encoded protein is CSVMKDFSRSEQYF.

The gene calls are TRBV24-1 and TRBJ2-2; the D is unclear. Germline V gene sequence: CDR1 KGHDR, CDR2 SFDVKD. Trimming stripped 3 bases from V and 2 bases from J, with 6 bases between. This CDR3 spans 14 amino acids. CDR3: CATSDGNNTGELFF. The CDR3 DNA is TGTGCCACCAGTGATGGGAATAACACCGGGGAGCTGTTTTTT.